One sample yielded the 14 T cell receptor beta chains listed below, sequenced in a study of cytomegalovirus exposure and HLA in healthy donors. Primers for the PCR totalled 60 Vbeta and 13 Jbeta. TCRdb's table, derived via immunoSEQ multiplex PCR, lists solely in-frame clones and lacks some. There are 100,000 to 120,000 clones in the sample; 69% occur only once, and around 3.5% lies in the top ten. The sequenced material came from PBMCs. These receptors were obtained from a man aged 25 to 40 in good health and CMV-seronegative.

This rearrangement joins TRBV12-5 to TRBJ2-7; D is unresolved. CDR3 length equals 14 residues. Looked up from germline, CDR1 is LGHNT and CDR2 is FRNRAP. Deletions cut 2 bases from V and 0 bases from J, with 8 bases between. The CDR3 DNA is TGTGCTAGTGGTTTGTTTCCGAGCTCCTACGAGCAGTACTTC. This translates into CASGLFPSSYEQYF.

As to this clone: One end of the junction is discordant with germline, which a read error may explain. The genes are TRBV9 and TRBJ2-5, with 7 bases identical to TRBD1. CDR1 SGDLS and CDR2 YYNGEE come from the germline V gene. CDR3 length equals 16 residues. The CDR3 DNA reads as TGTGCCAGCAGCCCTCGGACAGGCCCGTACCAAGAGACTCAGTACTTC. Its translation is CASSPRTGPYQETQYF.

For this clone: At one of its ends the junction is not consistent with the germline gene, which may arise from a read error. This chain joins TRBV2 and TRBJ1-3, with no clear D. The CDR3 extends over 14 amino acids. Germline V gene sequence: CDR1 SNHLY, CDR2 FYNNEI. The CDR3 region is CASREESSGNTIYF. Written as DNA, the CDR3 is TGTGCCAGCAGAGAAGAGAGCTCTGGAAACACCATATATTTT. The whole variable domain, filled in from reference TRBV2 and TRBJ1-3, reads EPEVTQTPSHQVTQMGQEVILRCVPISNHLYFYWYRQILGQKVEFLVSFYNNEISEKSEIFDDQFSVERPDGSNFTLKIRSTKLEDSAMYFCASREESSGNTIYFGEGSWLTVV.

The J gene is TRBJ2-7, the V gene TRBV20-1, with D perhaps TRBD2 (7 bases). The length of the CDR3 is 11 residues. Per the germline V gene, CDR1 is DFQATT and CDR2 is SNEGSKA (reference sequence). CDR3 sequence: CGGALRGEQYF. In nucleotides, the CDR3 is TGCGGGGGGGCTCTGCGGGGCGAGCAGTACTTC.

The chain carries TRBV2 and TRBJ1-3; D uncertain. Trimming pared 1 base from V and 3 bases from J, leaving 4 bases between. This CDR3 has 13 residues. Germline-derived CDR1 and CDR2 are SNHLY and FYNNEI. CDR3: CASSEVLGNTIYF. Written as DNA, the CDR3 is TGTGCCAGCAGTGAAGTTCTTGGAAACACCATATATTTT.

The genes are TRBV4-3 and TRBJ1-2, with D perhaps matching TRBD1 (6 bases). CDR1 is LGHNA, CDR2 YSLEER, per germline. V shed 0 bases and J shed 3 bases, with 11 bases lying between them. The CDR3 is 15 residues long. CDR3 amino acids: CASSQDRSGDYGYTF. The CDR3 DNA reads TGCGCCAGCAGCCAAGATAGGTCAGGGGACTATGGCTACACCTTC.

The CDR3 sequence: CASSPTGSYEQYF. The CDR3 nucleotides read TGCGCCAGCAGCCCGACAGGCTCCTACGAGCAGTACTTC. V is TRBV5-1 and J is TRBJ2-7; D might be TRBD1 (6 bases). With 4 bases removed from V and 0 bases from J, the gap between germline ends came to 8 bases. Germline V lookup: CDR1 SGHRS, CDR2 YFSETQ. The CDR3 is 13 amino acids. Variable domain in full (rest from reference TRBV5-1 and TRBJ2-7): KAGVTQTPRYLIKTRGQQVTLSCSPISGHRSVSWYQQTPGQGLQFLFEYFSETQRNKGNFPGRFSGRQFSNSRSEMNVSTLELGDSALYLCASSPTGSYEQYFGPGTRLTVT.

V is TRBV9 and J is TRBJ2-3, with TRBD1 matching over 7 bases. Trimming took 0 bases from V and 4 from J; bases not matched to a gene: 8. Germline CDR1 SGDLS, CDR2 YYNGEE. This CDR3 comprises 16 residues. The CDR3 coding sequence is TGTGCCAGCAGCGTAGAAGAGGGGGCGATCGCAGATACGCAGTATTTT. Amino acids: CASSVEEGAIADTQYF. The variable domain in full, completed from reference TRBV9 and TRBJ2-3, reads DSGVTQTPKHLITATGQRVTLRCSPRSGDLSVYWYQQSLDQGLQFLIQYYNGEERAKGNILERFSAQQFPDLHSELNLSSLELGDSALYFCASSVEEGAIADTQYFGPGTRLTVL.

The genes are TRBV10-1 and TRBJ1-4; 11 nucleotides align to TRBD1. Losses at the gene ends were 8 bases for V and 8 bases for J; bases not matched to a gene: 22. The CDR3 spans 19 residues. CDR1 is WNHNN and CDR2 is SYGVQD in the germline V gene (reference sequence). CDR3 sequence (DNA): TGCGCCAGCCAGGTTTTTCTTCGGGACAGGGGGTTTGTAGAAGAAAAACTGTTTTTT. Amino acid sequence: CASQVFLRDRGFVEEKLFF.

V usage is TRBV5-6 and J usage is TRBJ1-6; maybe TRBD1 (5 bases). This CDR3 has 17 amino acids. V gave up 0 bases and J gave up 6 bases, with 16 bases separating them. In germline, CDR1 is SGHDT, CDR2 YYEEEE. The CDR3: CASSLGPGAGSNSPLHF. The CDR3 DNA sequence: TGTGCCAGCAGCTTGGGGCCCGGGGCGGGGAGTAATTCACCCCTCCACTTT.

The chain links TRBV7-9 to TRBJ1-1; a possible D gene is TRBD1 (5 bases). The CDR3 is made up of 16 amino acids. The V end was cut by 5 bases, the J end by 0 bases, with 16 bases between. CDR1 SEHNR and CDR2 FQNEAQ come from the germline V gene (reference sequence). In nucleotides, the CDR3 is TGTGCCAGCAGCAGGCGGGACGGACCTATGAACACTGAAGCTTTCTTT. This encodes CASSRRDGPMNTEAFF.

The CDR3 here is CASSLVRVTDTQYF. DNA for the CDR3: TGTGCCAGCAGCTTGGTGCGGGTTACAGATACGCAGTATTTT. The gene calls are TRBV5-6 and TRBJ2-3, with D tentatively TRBD2 (5 bases). Looked up from germline, CDR1 is SGHDT and CDR2 is YYEEEE. Trimming stripped 0 bases from V and 3 bases from J, with 8 bases between. This CDR3 contains 14 residues. The whole variable domain, filled in from reference TRBV5-6 and TRBJ2-3, reads DAGVTQSPTHLIKTRGQQVTLRCSPKSGHDTVSWYQQALGQGPQFIFQYYEEEERQRGNFPDRFSGHQFPNYSSELNVNALLLGDSALYLCASSLVRVTDTQYFGPGTRLTVL.

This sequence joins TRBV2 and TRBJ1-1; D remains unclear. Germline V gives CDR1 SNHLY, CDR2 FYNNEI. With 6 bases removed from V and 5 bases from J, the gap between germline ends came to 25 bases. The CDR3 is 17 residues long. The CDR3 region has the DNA TGTGCCAGCAGATTGCCCCAAGGCGAGGGAGGAGGAACTGAAGCTTTCTTT. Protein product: CASRLPQGEGGGTEAFF.

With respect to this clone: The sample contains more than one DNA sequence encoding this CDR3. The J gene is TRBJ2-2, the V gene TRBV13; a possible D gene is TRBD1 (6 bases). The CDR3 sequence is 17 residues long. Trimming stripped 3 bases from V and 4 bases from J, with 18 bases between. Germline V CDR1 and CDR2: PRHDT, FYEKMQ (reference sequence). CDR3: CASSFAGVNGFTGELFF. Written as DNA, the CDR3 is TGTGCCAGCAGCTTTGCAGGGGTAAATGGTTTCACCGGGGAGCTGTTTTTT.